This is a list of T cell receptor beta chains from one sample in a study of response to subunit inactivated influenza vaccine. From the RT-PCR reads, TCRdb called clonotypes with MiXCR, one entry per CDR3 protein. The table shows about 310,000 distinct CDR3 sequences, with roughly 22% occurring only once. This specimen consisted of PBMCs from blood, obtained less than 22 months after vaccination. The receptor set was obtained from a man in his fifties or sixties who received an inactivated influenza vaccine. Both conserved end residues are part of each CDR3. D genes are given only for firm matches. Expanded clones get a size class; other rows say once, few or many, or leave the size out.

>TRBV12-3/TRBV12-4|.|16|TRBJ1-1|few
CASSPRKQIMNTEAFF
TGTGCCAGCAGCCCTAGAAAACAGATAATGAACACTGAAGCTTTCTTT
>TRBV20-1|TRBD1|14|TRBJ1-5|many
CSASTGTVNQPQHF
TGCAGTGCTAGCACCGGGACAGTGAATCAGCCCCAGCATTTT
>TRBV28|TRBD1|14|TRBJ1-6|.
CASRGTGVVSPLHF
TGTGCCAGCAGGGGGACAGGGGTAGTTTCACCCCTCCACTTT
>TRBV7-2|.|14|TRBJ1-2|.
CASSLSDADYGYTF
TGTGCCAGCAGCTTATCGGATGCAGACTATGGCTACACCTTC
>TRBV29-1|TRBD2|13|TRBJ2-7|.
CSVQTSGSYEQYF
TGCAGCGTGCAGACTAGCGGATCCTACGAGCAGTACTTC
>TRBV6-1|.|14|TRBJ1-2|few
CASSEDGGLYGYTF
TGTGCCAGCAGTGAAGATGGGGGATTATATGGCTACACCTTC
>TRBV18|TRBD1|19|TRBJ1-3|.
CASSASTGQGTSRGNTIYF
TGTGCCAGCTCAGCCTCAACGGGACAGGGAACGTCGAGAGGAAACACCATATATTTT
>TRBV11-2|.|13|TRBJ2-3|.
CASSYSDGGTQYF
TGTGCCAGCAGCTACTCCGACGGGGGTACGCAGTATTTT
>TRBV10-3|TRBD1|14|TRBJ1-4|.
CAISPGTANEKLFF
TGTGCCATCAGTCCCGGGACAGCTAATGAAAAACTGTTTTTT
>TRBV7-8|.|14|TRBJ1-6|few
CASSLGDKNSPLHF
TGTGCCAGCAGCCTAGGGGATAAGAATTCACCCCTCCACTTT
>TRBV5-5|.|16|TRBJ1-6|few
CASRSGGNSYNSPLHF
TGTGCCAGCAGATCGGGAGGTAACTCCTATAATTCACCCCTCCACTTT
>TRBV5-1|TRBD1|17|TRBJ1-4|few
CASSLAAGGTTNEKLFF
TGCGCCAGCAGCTTGGCGGCAGGGGGCACGACTAATGAAAAACTGTTTTTT
>TRBV28|.|14|TRBJ2-7|few
CASSRAGERYEQYF
TGTGCCAGCAGTAGGGCAGGGGAAAGGTACGAGCAGTACTTC
>TRBV18|.|14|TRBJ1-2|few
CASSPPGTNYGYTF
TGTGCCAGCTCACCACCAGGGACCAACTATGGCTACACCTTC
>TRBV7-2|.|13|TRBJ2-3|.
CATGLVRTDTQYF
TGTGCCACGGGACTCGTGCGCACAGATACGCAGTATTTT
>TRBV20-1|TRBD1|14|TRBJ1-6|many
CSAKGTGRNSPLHF
TGCAGTGCTAAAGGGACAGGGAGAAATTCACCCCTCCACTTT
>TRBV5-1|.|14|TRBJ1-1|few
CASSSAEPNTEAFF
TGCGCCAGCAGCTCTGCAGAACCAAACACTGAAGCTTTCTTT
>TRBV7-2|TRBD1|14|TRBJ1-4|few
CASSLWTGNEKLFF
TGTGCCAGCAGCCTCTGGACAGGGAATGAAAAACTGTTTTTT
>TRBV6-7|.|18|TRBJ1-5|many
CASSSYSTIDGGNQPQHF
TGTGCCAGCAGTTCCTATTCAACTATAGACGGGGGCAATCAGCCCCAGCATTTT
>TRBV4-1|.|15|TRBJ1-4|.
CASSQDSGPMRELFF
TGCGCCAGCAGCCAAGATTCCGGTCCTATGAGGGAACTGTTTTTT
>TRBV5-1|.|11|TRBJ2-1|few
CASSAENEQFF
TGCGCCAGCAGCGCTGAGAATGAGCAGTTCTTC
>TRBV18|TRBD2|17|TRBJ2-2|.
CASSPLAGSSNTGELFF
TGTGCCAGCTCACCCTTAGCGGGATCTTCAAACACCGGGGAGCTGTTTTTT
>TRBV7-2|.|15|TRBJ2-3|.
CASSLDWGVGDTQYF
TGTGCCAGCAGCTTAGACTGGGGGGTTGGGGATACGCAGTATTTT
>TRBV7-2|TRBD2|16|TRBJ2-7|few
CASSLVAAGASYEQYF
TGTGCCAGCAGCTTAGTGGCAGCGGGGGCCTCCTACGAGCAGTACTTC
>TRBV30|TRBD1|12|TRBJ1-1|.
CAEDRVNTEAFF
TGTGCTGAGGACAGGGTGAACACTGAAGCTTTCTTT
>TRBV20-1|TRBD1|15|TRBJ1-2|.
CSARIGQEANYGYTF
TGCAGTGCTAGAATCGGACAGGAAGCTAACTATGGCTACACCTTC
>TRBV5-6|.|15|TRBJ1-1|.
CASSHFDSTNTEAFF
TGTGCCAGCAGCCACTTCGACTCAACGAACACTGAAGCTTTCTTT
>TRBV7-2|.|12|TRBJ2-3|.
CASSSLKDTQYF
TGTGCCAGCAGCTCACTAAAAGATACGCAGTATTTT
>TRBV7-2|.|13|TRBJ1-2|.
CASSLDRVYGYTF
TGTGCCAGCAGCTTAGACAGGGTCTATGGCTACACCTTC
>TRBV20-1|.|14|TRBJ2-3|few
CSAFAGFSTDTQYF
TGCAGTGCTTTCGCGGGATTTAGCACAGATACGCAGTATTTT
>TRBV23-1|.|16|TRBJ2-7|.
CASSPQIHVSSYEQYF
TGCGCCAGCAGTCCTCAAATTCATGTGAGCTCCTACGAGCAGTACTTC
>TRBV7-3|TRBD1|14|TRBJ1-2|.
CASSLRGGDYGYTF
TGTGCCAGCAGTCTCAGGGGGGGAGACTATGGCTACACCTTC
>TRBV28|TRBD1|14|TRBJ2-7|.
CASSSGTGAHEQYF
TGTGCCAGCAGTTCCGGGACAGGGGCCCACGAGCAGTACTTC
>TRBV7-2|TRBD1|16|TRBJ1-5|.
CASSAGTGAGRQPQHF
TGTGCCAGCAGCGCGGGGACAGGGGCGGGTAGGCAGCCCCAGCATTTT
>TRBV5-1|.|14|TRBJ1-1|few
CASSLTRAGTEAFF
TGCGCCAGCAGCTTGACCAGGGCGGGCACTGAAGCTTTCTTT
>TRBV5-1|.|13|TRBJ2-3|few
CASSPTSTDTQYF
TGCGCCAGCAGCCCTACAAGCACAGATACGCAGTATTTT
>TRBV6-1|.|15|TRBJ1-1|few
CASSSSGFPNTEAFF
TGTGCCAGCTCCTCAAGCGGGTTCCCGAACACTGAAGCTTTCTTT
>TRBV20-1|TRBD1|14|TRBJ1-2|few
CSARTDRGLGGYTF
TGCAGTGCTAGGACTGACAGGGGGCTGGGTGGCTACACCTTC
>TRBV7-9|.|14|TRBJ1-4|many
CASSPGRANEKLFF
TGTGCCAGCAGCCCGGGACGGGCTAATGAAAAACTGTTTTTT
>TRBV12-3/TRBV12-4|TRBD2|15|TRBJ2-3|few
CASKIAGGATDTQYF
TGTGCCAGCAAAATAGCGGGGGGTGCCACAGATACGCAGTATTTT
>TRBV12-3/TRBV12-4|TRBD1|16|TRBJ1-5|.
CASSTRQGALNQPQHF
TGTGCCAGCAGTACCCGACAGGGGGCACTCAATCAGCCCCAGCATTTT
>TRBV6-1|TRBD2|17|TRBJ2-1|.
CASSKNSGGSSYNEQFF
TGTGCCAGCAGTAAGAATAGCGGGGGCAGCTCCTACAATGAGCAGTTCTTC
>TRBV28|.|15|TRBJ2-5|few
CASSLGRATGETQYF
TGTGCCAGCAGTTTGGGCAGGGCAACCGGCGAGACCCAGTACTTC